The rows below give T cell receptor beta chains drawn from one sample of a study of siplizumab effects on memory and regulatory T cells. Some clones are missing from TCRdb's copy, which holds only in-frame ones; the method was immunoSEQ multiplex PCR. Among roughly 97,000 clones listed, roughly 93% were seen once. Sequencing was performed on Tregs sorted from blood. The receptors here all came from a human donor in good health. Both conserved end residues are part of each CDR3. Fields, in order: D gene, J gene, clone size, V gene, CDR3 DNA, CDR3 protein. D genes are given only for firm matches. For some rows the clone size is stated as once, few or many, or as a class when expanded; others skip it.

D: NA; J: TRBJ2-1; size: NA; V: TRBV5-1; DNA: TGCGCCAGCAGCTTGGGCTCCGGGAGAAGGAATGAGCAGTTCTTC; CDR3: CASSLGSGRRNEQFF
D: NA; J: TRBJ1-2; size: NA; V: TRBV7-9; DNA: TGTGCCAGCGGCAACAACTATGGCTACACCTTC; CDR3: CASGNNYGYTF
D: NA; J: TRBJ2-1; size: once; V: TRBV7-8; DNA: TGTGCCAGCAGCTTACAGGGGGGACTGAACAATGAGCAGTTCTTC; CDR3: CASSLQGGLNNEQFF
D: NA; J: TRBJ2-6; size: NA; V: TRBV9; DNA: TGTGCCAGCAGCGCCCGGGGGCCTAACTCTGGGGCCAACGTCCTGACTTTC; CDR3: CASSARGPNSGANVLTF
D: NA; J: TRBJ2-3; size: NA; V: TRBV29-1; DNA: TGCAGCGTTCGTAGCGGCACAGATACGCAGTATTTT; CDR3: CSVRSGTDTQYF
D: NA; J: TRBJ1-2; size: NA; V: TRBV28; DNA: TGTGCCAGCAGTGCCGGGTCAGACTATGGCTACACCTTC; CDR3: CASSAGSDYGYTF
D: NA; J: TRBJ2-6; size: NA; V: TRBV19; DNA: TGTGCCAGTAGTATGCGTACTCACAGCTCTGGGGCCAACGTCCTGACTTTC; CDR3: CASSMRTHSSGANVLTF
D: NA; J: TRBJ1-3; size: NA; V: TRBV7-2; DNA: TGTGCCAGCAGCTTACGGGGGATAGGGTTAGACACCATATATTTT; CDR3: CASSLRGIGLDTIYF
D: NA; J: TRBJ2-3; size: once; V: TRBV11-2; DNA: TGTGCCAGCAGCTCCCTGGTGGGTAGAAGCACAGATACGCAGTATTTT; CDR3: CASSSLVGRSTDTQYF
D: NA; J: TRBJ1-5; size: NA; V: TRBV30; DNA: TGTGCCTGGAGTCGCAACGGCCCCAATCAGCCCCAGCATTTT; CDR3: CAWSRNGPNQPQHF
D: NA; J: TRBJ2-3; size: NA; V: TRBV10-3; DNA: TGTGCCATCGGGGACGGACGCACAGATACGCAGTATTTT; CDR3: CAIGDGRTDTQYF
D: NA; J: TRBJ2-5; size: NA; V: TRBV19; DNA: TGTGCCAGTAGCTCTTGGCAGGGGCAAGAGACCCAGTACTTC; CDR3: CASSSWQGQETQYF
D: TRBD1; J: TRBJ1-5; size: NA; V: TRBV7-9; DNA: TGTGCCAGCAGCGCGGGACAGCTCAATCAGCCCCAGCATTTT; CDR3: CASSAGQLNQPQHF
D: NA; J: TRBJ2-2; size: NA; V: TRBV5-1; DNA: TGCGCCAGCAGCGAGGGGTCCGGGGAGCTGTTTTTT; CDR3: CASSEGSGELFF
D: NA; J: TRBJ2-7; size: few; V: TRBV10-3; DNA: TGTGCCATCAGTGATGGGACGGCCACCTACGAGCAGTACTTC; CDR3: CAISDGTATYEQYF
D: NA; J: TRBJ1-1; size: NA; V: TRBV5-1; DNA: TGCGCCAGCAGCGTCAGCGACACGACTGAAGCTTTCTTT; CDR3: CASSVSDTTEAFF
D: NA; J: TRBJ1-1; size: once; V: TRBV10-3; DNA: TGTGCCATCAGTGAGTTGGCAGGGGAGGCTTTCTTT; CDR3: CAISELAGEAFF
D: NA; J: TRBJ2-6; size: NA; V: TRBV19; DNA: TGTGCCAGTAGTATAGCCCAAGGGAGTTCGGGGGCCAACGTCCTGACTTTC; CDR3: CASSIAQGSSGANVLTF
D: NA; J: TRBJ1-1; size: NA; V: TRBV15; DNA: TGTGCCACCAGCAGAGAGATCAACACTGAAGCTTTCTTT; CDR3: CATSREINTEAFF
D: NA; J: TRBJ2-7; size: NA; V: TRBV6-6; DNA: TGTGCCGCCCGGGGCCTTAATCGCTACGAGCAGTACTTC; CDR3: CAARGLNRYEQYF